This T cell receptor (beta chain) is from a study of shared clonotypes between healthy human individuals. Study-wide context: Each donor had three CD4 naive, three CD4 memory, two CD8 naive and one CD8 memory plate.

Looked up from germline, CDR1 is SGDLS and CDR2 is YYNGEE. V was cut by 3 bases and J by 3 bases, with 15 bases left in between. The CDR3 is 16 residues long. Only in-frame clones appear in the TCRdb table, and some are missing; sequencing was by immunoSEQ multiplex PCR. Here the sample spans roughly 2.5 million clones, around nine tenths being singletons. The sequencing input was naive CD4+ T cells sorted from blood. Subset denoted: CD45RA+ positively selected. This sequence originates from a man aged 18 to 30 in good health. The chain is built from TRBV9 and TRBJ1-4, with a possible D match to TRBD1 (5 bases). Here the CDR3 DNA reads TGTGCCAGCAGCGATAAGAGGGACGGTTCTAATGAAAAACTGTTTTTT. It translates to CASSDKRDGSNEKLFF.